This is a list of T cell receptor beta chains from one sample in a study of cytomegalovirus exposure and HLA in healthy donors. Generated by immunoSEQ multiplex PCR, the TCRdb table keeps only in-frame clones and is missing some. Among 190,000 or so clones listed, 75% to 85% were seen once. The sequencing sample was made of PBMCs. These TCRs come from a boy younger than 18 in good health and CMV-seronegative. Both conserved end residues are part of each CDR3. A D gene is named only where the DNA matches it firmly. Expanded clones get a size class; other rows say once, few or many, or leave the size out.

TRBV29-1,-,-,TRBJ1-2,CSVATGNGYTF,TGCAGCGTTGCCACAGGGAATGGCTACACCTTC
TRBV19,-,-,TRBJ1-5,CASTFPGDFSNQPQHF,TGTGCCAGTACCTTCCCAGGGGATTTTAGCAATCAGCCCCAGCATTTT
TRBV5-1,-,TRBD1,TRBJ1-1,CASSLLQGAGKTEAFF,TGCGCCAGCAGCTTGTTACAGGGGGCAGGGAAGACTGAAGCTTTCTTT
TRBV27,few,TRBD1,TRBJ2-7,CASGTDYEQYF,TGTGCCAGCGGGACAGATTACGAGCAGTACTTC
TRBV9,-,-,TRBJ2-3,CASSTTGLLSTDTQYF,TGTGCCAGCAGCACTACGGGACTGCTAAGCACAGATACGCAGTATTTT
TRBV12-5,-,TRBD1,TRBJ1-6,CASGLPGQGIHSPLHF,TGTGCTAGTGGTCTGCCGGGACAGGGAATCCACTCACCCCTCCACTTT
TRBV4-3,-,-,TRBJ1-2,CASSQDKGPYGYTF,TGCGCCAGCAGCCAAGATAAGGGGCCCTATGGCTACACCTTC
TRBV11-1,-,-,TRBJ1-1,CASSPATASSGTEAFF,TGTGCCAGCAGCCCCGCGACGGCCAGCTCAGGTACTGAAGCTTTCTTT
TRBV5-1,-,TRBD1,TRBJ2-7,CASSTEQGLSSYEQYF,TGCGCCAGCAGCACCGAACAGGGGCTCAGCTCCTACGAGCAGTACTTC
TRBV6-5,-,TRBD1,TRBJ1-1,CASSYSRTGGSTEAFF,TGTGCCAGCAGTTACTCGCGTACAGGGGGAAGCACTGAAGCTTTCTTT
TRBV2,-,TRBD1,TRBJ1-4,CASSWAGWTGNEKLFF,TGTGCCAGCAGCTGGGCCGGTTGGACAGGGAATGAAAAACTGTTTTTT
TRBV27,-,TRBD1,TRBJ2-3,CASSLDRSSTDTQYF,TGTGCCAGCAGTTTGGACAGGTCTAGCACAGATACGCAGTATTTT
TRBV28,few,-,TRBJ1-1,CASSFTGVEAFF,TGTGCCAGCAGTTTCACGGGGGTTGAAGCTTTCTTT
TRBV6-1,-,TRBD1,TRBJ1-1,CASSQDRERKMNTEAFF,TGTGCCAGCAGTCAAGACAGGGAACGTAAAATGAACACTGAAGCTTTCTTT
TRBV6-1,-,-,TRBJ1-2,CASSENHRVGFGYTF,TGTGCCAGCAGTGAAAACCACAGGGTCGGCTTTGGCTACACCTTC
TRBV4-3,few,TRBD1,TRBJ1-2,CASSPRGQGNYGYTF,TGCGCCAGCAGCCCGAGGGGACAGGGGAATTATGGCTACACCTTC